The 28 T cell receptor beta chains below were found in one sample sequenced in a study of control samples from healthy donors and cancer patients. Data came from immunoSEQ multiplex PCR; TCRdb stores just in-frame clones and leaves some out. The sample yields over 70,000 clones, 70% to 90% seen once. The sample was blood. Receptor source: a woman aged 60-75 years in good health.

This rearrangement joins TRBV12-3 or TRBV12-4 to TRBJ1-1, with D hard to call. Trimming cost V 1 base and J 11 bases, with 8 bases left between them. CDR3 length equals 11 residues. The CDR3: CASSLGQQAFF. The CDR3 DNA reads TGTGCCAGCAGTTTAGGTCAGCAGGCTTTCTTT.

The CDR3 region is CSVFFLETQYF. The CDR3 region has the DNA TGCAGCGTTTTCTTCCTGGAGACCCAGTACTTC. This rearrangement joins TRBV29-1 to TRBJ2-5, with unresolved D. CDR1 SQVTM and CDR2 ANQGSEA come from the germline V gene. V lost 5 bases and J 5 bases, leaving 9 bases between the germline ends. The CDR3 extends over 11 amino acids.

The chain joins TRBV6-1 to TRBJ2-7; D gene uncertain. Germline values: CDR1 MNHNS, CDR2 SASEGT. The CDR3 contains 14 residues. The V end was cut by 1 base, the J end by 2 bases, with 9 bases between. The CDR3 region has the DNA TGTGCCAGCAGTGAAGGGGGAATCCCCTACGAGCAGTACTTC. This encodes CASSEGGIPYEQYF.

The chain uses TRBV19 and TRBJ2-1; 16 bases line up with TRBD2. V lost 4 bases and J lost 9; bases outside the gene matches: 12. Per germline, CDR1 LNHDA and CDR2 SQIVND (reference sequence). There are 18 residues in the CDR3. As DNA, the CDR3 is TGTGCCAGTAGTAGAGGGACTAGCGGGAGGGCCGATGTGGCTGAGCAGTTCTTC. It codes for CASSRGTSGRADVAEQFF.

The V call is TRBV9, the J call TRBJ2-2; D remains ambiguous. With 1 base removed from V and 0 bases from J, the gap between germline ends came to 4 bases. From germline, CDR1 is SGDLS and CDR2 YYNGEE. CDR3 size: 14 residues. The CDR3 nucleotides read TGTGCCAGCAGCGTAACCACGAACACCGGGGAGCTGTTTTTT. This gives the protein CASSVTTNTGELFF. Supplemented by reference TRBV9 and TRBJ2-2, the full variable domain reads DSGVTQTPKHLITATGQRVTLRCSPRSGDLSVYWYQQSLDQGLQFLIQYYNGEERAKGNILERFSAQQFPDLHSELNLSSLELGDSALYFCASSVTTNTGELFFGEGSRLTVL.

This chain links TRBV28 with TRBJ1-4; TRBD1 might be the D (5 bases). Per the germline V gene, CDR1 is MDHEN and CDR2 is SYDVKM. The CDR3 has 17 residues. Trimming removed 3 bases at V and 3 bases at J, with 17 bases between. CDR3 residues: CASSFSEGKGSNEKLFF. The DNA of the CDR3 is TGTGCCAGCAGTTTCTCGGAGGGGAAAGGGTCTAATGAAAAACTGTTTTTT.

This sequence joins TRBV4-3 and TRBJ2-7; perhaps TRBD1 as D (6 bases). Deletions cut 0 bases from V and 6 bases from J, with 15 bases between. Looked up from germline, CDR1 is LGHNA and CDR2 is YSLEER. This CDR3 has 15 residues. CDR3 sequence: CASSQDPLAGAEQYF. As DNA, the CDR3 is TGCGCCAGCAGCCAAGATCCGCTAGCAGGGGCCGAGCAGTACTTC.

This rearrangement joins TRBV27 to TRBJ2-7, with D unclear. V lost 5 bases to trimming and J lost 0 bases, with 20 bases between them. Germline V gives CDR1 MNHEY, CDR2 SMNVEV (reference sequence). The CDR3 extends over 17 amino acids. The CDR3 reads CASSPERGWAPSYEQYF. As DNA, the CDR3 is TGTGCCAGCAGTCCAGAGCGCGGCTGGGCACCCTCCTACGAGCAGTACTTC.

This sequence joins TRBV19 and TRBJ2-1; the match to TRBD1 covers 11 bases. Germline V gene lookup returns CDR1 LNHDA and CDR2 SQIVND (reference sequence). V lost 1 base and J lost 0; bases outside the gene matches: 5. The CDR3 is 18 amino acids. CDR3 sequence: CASSIGPGTGGSYNEQFF. CDR3 coding DNA: TGTGCCAGTAGTATAGGGCCGGGGACAGGGGGCTCCTACAATGAGCAGTTCTTC.

V gene TRBV7-2 combines with J gene TRBJ2-5; D is unresolved. The V and J ends lost 1 base and 0 bases respectively, with 6 bases between them. The V gene's germline CDR1 is SGHTA and CDR2 FQGNSA. The CDR3 consists of 14 residues. CDR3 sequence: CASSLGVYQETQYF. The CDR3 coding sequence is TGTGCCAGCAGCTTAGGGGTGTACCAAGAGACCCAGTACTTC.

This clone was seen a few times. This sequence joins TRBV3-1 (or the pseudogene TRBV3-2) and TRBJ1-1; no clear D gene. The CDR3 runs 14 residues. Germline V gene lookup returns CDR1 LGHDT and CDR2 YNNKEL (reference sequence). Trimming removed 2 bases from V and 8 bases from J, with 15 bases in between. CDR3 protein: CASSQSGFATEAFF. The CDR3 DNA is TGTGCCAGCAGCCAAAGTGGATTCGCGACGGAAGCTTTCTTT.

V gene TRBV7-8 combines with J gene TRBJ2-3; 15 bases align to TRBD2. Germline trimming cut 5 bases from V and 2 bases from J; bases unmatched to any gene: 14. The CDR3 runs 20 residues. The germline CDR1 and CDR2 sequences are SGHVS and FQNEAQ. CDR3: CASSGEGLAGGIPNTDTQYF. DNA of the CDR3: TGTGCCAGCAGCGGAGAGGGACTAGCGGGAGGAATCCCTAACACAGATACGCAGTATTTT.

The chain uses TRBV4-3 and TRBJ2-3; D may be TRBD2 (6 bases). CDR1 is LGHNA, CDR2 YSLEER, per germline. V lost 3 bases and J lost 4, with 17 bases in between. The CDR3 is 16 residues long. CDR3 in DNA: TGCGCCAGCAGCCAGAAAGGTCCGGGAGTGTCAGATACGCAGTATTTT. This codes for CASSQKGPGVSDTQYF.

V and J are TRBV19 and TRBJ1-1; the match to TRBD1 covers 7 bases. V dropped 6 bases and J dropped 6; count of bases not matched to a gene: 16. Germline assignment: CDR1 LNHDA and CDR2 SQIVND (reference sequence). This CDR3 has 16 amino acids. CDR3 bases: TGTGCCAGTAGGCCACTAAGTGGAGGGGGCCGGGCTGAAGCTTTCTTT. It encodes CASRPLSGGGRAEAFF.

The DNA of the CDR3 is TGTGCCAGCAGTTTAACCCCTGGGGCCAACGTCCTGACTTTC. Translated: CASSLTPGANVLTF. The rearrangement uses TRBV28 and TRBJ2-6; no clear D. CDR3 length: 14 residues. Germline CDR1 is MDHEN and CDR2 is SYDVKM. V lost 2 bases to trimming and J lost 2 bases, with 4 bases between them.

The rearrangement links TRBV7-2 to TRBJ1-2; D may be TRBD1 (5 bases). Germline lookup yields CDR1 SGHTA and CDR2 FQGNSA. The length of the CDR3 is 13 residues. V lost 6 bases, J lost 3 bases, and 11 bases lay in between. CDR3: CASRRGLDYGYTF. CDR3 in DNA: TGTGCCAGCAGAAGGGGTTTGGACTATGGCTACACCTTC.

The chain links TRBV18 to TRBJ1-1; possibly TRBD1 for D (5 bases). The CDR3 has 13 amino acids. Germline V lookup: CDR1 KGHSH, CDR2 LQKENI. Trimming took 5 bases from V and 3 from J, leaving 10 bases between them. CDR3 sequence (DNA): TGTGCCAGCTCAAAAGTGGGGGACACTGAAGCTTTCTTT. Residues: CASSKVGDTEAFF.

CDR3 sequence reads: CASSPPGLAGASSYEQYF. In DNA, the CDR3 is TGTGCCAGCTCACCCCCTGGACTAGCGGGGGCAAGCTCCTACGAGCAGTACTTC. The chain has TRBV18 and TRBJ2-7; the match to TRBD2 covers 13 bases. This CDR3 is built from 18 residues. From germline, CDR1 is KGHSH and CDR2 LQKENI. J gave up 0 bases and V 3 bases, and 8 bases lay outside the gene matches.

Note on this clone: Germline and junction disagree at one end, which may indicate a read error. This chain links TRBV7-7 with TRBJ2-7; D assignment may be TRBD1 or TRBD2 (5 bases each). Germline V gene sequence: CDR1 SSHAT, CDR2 FNYEAQ (reference sequence). This CDR3 has 16 residues. The CDR3 loop is CASSIQADTCSYEQYF. CDR3 DNA: TGTGCTAGCAGCATCCAAGCGGACACTTGTTCCTACGAGCAGTACTTC.

V gene TRBV5-1 combines with J gene TRBJ1-2, with 8 positions matching TRBD1. Looked up from germline, CDR1 is SGHRS and CDR2 is YFSETQ. Trimming cost V 0 bases and J 6 bases; bases outside gene matches: 4. The CDR3 consists of 14 residues. CDR3 in amino acids: CASSLADRANGYTF. In nucleotides, the CDR3 is TGCGCCAGCAGCTTGGCGGACAGGGCTAATGGCTACACCTTC.

The gene calls are TRBV29-1 and TRBJ2-2, with D possibly being TRBD1 (6 bases). Germline values: CDR1 SQVTM, CDR2 ANQGSEA. V was shortened by 4 bases and J by 5 bases, with 11 bases between the two germline ends. The CDR3 has 13 amino acids. The DNA of the CDR3 is TGCAGCGTTGGGACAGTTTTAACCGGGGAGCTGTTTTTT. Translating gives CSVGTVLTGELFF.

In DNA, the CDR3 is TGTGCCTGGAGTGTACCGGGACTGGGTGAAAAACTGTTTTTT. Its translation: CAWSVPGLGEKLFF. J is TRBJ1-4 and V is TRBV30; perhaps TRBD1 as D (5 bases). With 0 bases removed from V and 7 bases from J, the gap between germline ends came to 12 bases. Germline lookup yields CDR1 GTSNPN and CDR2 SVGIG (reference sequence). The CDR3 runs to 14 residues. The full variable domain, rest sourced from reference TRBV30 and TRBJ1-4, is SQTIHQWPATLVQPVGSPLSLECTVEGTSNPNLYWYRQAAGRGLQLLFYSVGIGQISSEVPQNLSASRPQDRQFILSSKKLLLSDSGFYLCAWSVPGLGEKLFFGSGTQLSVL.

The V gene is TRBV27, the J gene TRBJ1-2; D unresolved. The ends were cut back, 8 bases at V and 3 bases at J, with 16 bases in the middle. Germline V gene sequence: CDR1 MNHEY, CDR2 SMNVEV (reference sequence). The CDR3 is made up of 14 amino acids. The CDR3 DNA sequence: TGTGCCAGCCCGTGGGTCCAGCGCTACTATGGCTACACCTTC. Translation gives CASPWVQRYYGYTF.

This chain joins TRBV20-1 and TRBJ2-5; D is unclear. Per germline, CDR1 DFQATT and CDR2 SNEGSKA (reference sequence). V lost 3 bases to trimming and J lost 1 base, with 9 bases between them. The CDR3 has 13 amino acids. In DNA, the CDR3 is TGCAGTGCTAGTGAACCTCTCCAAGAGACCCAGTACTTC. It yields the protein CSASEPLQETQYF.

This clone was seen a single time. The chain combines TRBV23-1 with TRBJ1-1; D possibly corresponds to TRBD1 (5 bases). TRBV23-1 is flagged as an ORF with uncertain function. The CDR3 has 16 amino acids. The V and J ends lost 0 bases and 3 bases respectively, with 14 bases between them. DNA for the CDR3: TGCGCCAGCAGTCAATCGGCCGGGGCTTGCGACACTGAAGCTTTCTTT. Translation: CASSQSAGACDTEAFF.

In DNA, the CDR3 is TGTGCCAGCAGCTTGGGTCCGAACACTGAAGCTTTCTTT. This codes for CASSLGPNTEAFF. V gene TRBV5-6 combines with J gene TRBJ1-1, with unresolved D. Germline CDR1 is SGHDT and CDR2 is YYEEEE. The CDR3 covers 13 residues. V lost 0 bases and J lost 1, with 4 bases in between.

Concerning this clone itself: The germline gene is not matched at one end of the junction; a read error may be the cause. J is TRBJ1-2 and V is TRBV28, with D possibly being TRBD1 (5 bases). This CDR3 spans 12 amino acids. CDR1 is MDHEN and CDR2 is SYDVKM in the germline V gene. CDR3 region: CASSLRDYGYTF. In nucleotides, the CDR3 is TGTGCCAGCAGTTTAAGGGACTACGGCTACACCTTC.

This chain links TRBV3-1 (or the pseudogene TRBV3-2) with TRBJ2-1; TRBD2 matches at 13 bases. J gave up 9 bases and V 4 bases, and 12 bases lay outside the gene matches. CDR3 length equals 17 residues. CDR1 and CDR2 from the germline V gene are LGHDT and YNNKEL (reference sequence). CDR3 sequence reads: CASSRGAGTSGTSEQFF. The CDR3 nucleotides are TGTGCCAGCAGCCGAGGGGCCGGGACTAGCGGGACGAGTGAGCAGTTCTTC.